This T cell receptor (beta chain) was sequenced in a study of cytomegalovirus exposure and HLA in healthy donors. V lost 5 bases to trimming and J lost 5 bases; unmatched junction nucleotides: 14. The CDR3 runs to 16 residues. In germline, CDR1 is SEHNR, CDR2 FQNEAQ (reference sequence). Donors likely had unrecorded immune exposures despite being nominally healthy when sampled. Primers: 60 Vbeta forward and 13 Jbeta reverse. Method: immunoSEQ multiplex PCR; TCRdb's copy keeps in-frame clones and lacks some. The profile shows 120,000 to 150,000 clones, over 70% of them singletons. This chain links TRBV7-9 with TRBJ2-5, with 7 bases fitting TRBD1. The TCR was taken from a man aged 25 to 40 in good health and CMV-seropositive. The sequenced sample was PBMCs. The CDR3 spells CASSPLPTGPGETQYF. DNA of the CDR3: TGTGCCAGCAGCCCTCTCCCGACAGGGCCCGGGGAGACCCAGTACTTC.